A selection of T cell receptor beta chains follows, all from one sample in a study of early T cells in non-severe SARS-CoV-2 infection. From the 5' RACE reads, TCRdb called clonotypes with MiXCR, one entry per CDR3 protein. This table has some 30,000 distinct CDR3 sequences, 6.6% appearing once. The sequenced sample was whole blood. The receptors originated from an adult who was a healthcare worker with PCR-confirmed SARS-CoV-2 infection or an uninfected control (not recorded which). CDR3s include the opening cysteine and the closing phenylalanine or tryptophan. D genes are given only for firm matches. Size tells how often a clone was seen (once, few, many) or the class of an expanded clone, and some rows leave it out.

J gene | V gene | D gene | clone size | CDR3 DNA | CDR3 protein
TRBJ2-5 | TRBV20-1 | TRBD2 | many | TGCAGTGCTAGGAAAACCGGGACTAGCGGGGGAAGCGAAGAGACCCAGTACTTC | CSARKTGTSGGSEETQYF
TRBJ2-3 | TRBV3-1 | TRBD1 | few | TGTGCCAGCAGCCAAGCTCCCGGGACAGGGAGTAGAACCAGCACAGATACGCAGTATTTT | CASSQAPGTGSRTSTDTQYF
TRBJ2-3 | TRBV5-1 | - | few | TGCGCCAGCAGCCCGTTTACAGGGTCGGGCACAGATACGCAGTATTTT | CASSPFTGSGTDTQYF
TRBJ2-1 | TRBV11-2 | - | many | TGTGCCAGCAGCTTAGGTTACAATGAGCAGTTCTTC | CASSLGYNEQFF
TRBJ2-3 | TRBV20-1 | TRBD2 | - | TGCAGTGCCCCTGGACTAGCGGGGGGAGATACGCAGTATTTT | CSAPGLAGGDTQYF
TRBJ1-2 | TRBV3-1 | - | many | TGTGCCAGCAGCCCCATGCGGGGGGAACCTAACTATGGCTACACCTTC | CASSPMRGEPNYGYTF
TRBJ1-6 | TRBV27 | - | - | TGTGCCAGCAGTTCGGCAGGGTATGGCCAGAATTCACCCCTCCACTTT | CASSSAGYGQNSPLHF
TRBJ2-1 | TRBV20-1 | TRBD2 | many | TGCAGTCCTAGCGGGAACAATGAGCAGTTCTTC | CSPSGNNEQFF
TRBJ2-1 | TRBV11-3 | TRBD2 | many | TGTGCCAGCAGCTTAAGTAGCGGGAGCACCTACAATGAGCAGTTCTTC | CASSLSSGSTYNEQFF
TRBJ2-2 | TRBV28 | - | many | TGTGCCAGCAGTGAGACCGGGGAGCTGTTTTTT | CASSETGELFF
TRBJ2-5 | TRBV5-1 | TRBD2 | many | TGCGCCAGCAGCTTGGAATGGAGCGGGAGAAAAGAGACCCAGTACTTC | CASSLEWSGRKETQYF
TRBJ2-7 | TRBV20-1 | - | few | TGCAGTGCTAGAGCGGCAACCGGGACCCTTTACGAGCAGTACTTC | CSARAATGTLYEQYF
TRBJ2-1 | TRBV6-5 | - | many | TGTGCCAGCGCTAGGGGTAGGGACATAGAAAATGAGCAGTTCTTC | CASARGRDIENEQFF
TRBJ2-1 | TRBV20-1 | TRBD1 | - | TGCAGTGCTCCCTCGACTATCAGGGGGAATGAGCAGTTCTTC | CSAPSTIRGNEQFF
TRBJ2-7 | TRBV20-1 | TRBD1 | many | TGCAGTGCTACACAAAGGCTGACAGGGGGCGACGAGCAGTACTTC | CSATQRLTGGDEQYF
TRBJ1-1 | TRBV18 | - | many | TGTGCCAGCTCACCACCGAGGGGGGAGGGGAGTACTGAAGCTTTCTTT | CASSPPRGEGSTEAFF
TRBJ2-1 | TRBV11-1 | - | many | TGTGCCAGCAGCTGGGGACAACCCCATGAGCAGTTCTTC | CASSWGQPHEQFF
TRBJ2-2 | TRBV7-8 | TRBD1 | many | TGTGCCAGCAGCTTAACAGGGGGCATCACCGGGGAGCTGTTTTTT | CASSLTGGITGELFF
TRBJ2-3 | TRBV12-3/TRBV12-4 | - | many | TGTGCCAGCACCACTGGGGTAGGCGCAGATACGCAGTATTTT | CASTTGVGADTQYF
TRBJ2-1 | TRBV30 | - | many | TGTGCCTGGAGTGGAGGAGTTGAGCAGTTCTTC | CAWSGGVEQFF
TRBJ2-3 | TRBV20-1 | - | many | TGCAGTGCTACCCCTGAAACAGATACGCAGTATTTT | CSATPETDTQYF
TRBJ2-5 | TRBV10-3 | - | - | TGTGCCATCAGCGGGACTGAAGAGACCCAGTACTTC | CAISGTEETQYF
TRBJ2-1 | TRBV7-8 | - | few | TGTGCCAGCAGCCTTGACTTCACCGGGGATTACAATGAGCAGTTCTTC | CASSLDFTGDYNEQFF
TRBJ1-1 | TRBV18 | - | few | TGTGCCAGCTCACCGGCCGGGACGAACACTGAAGCTTTCTTT | CASSPAGTNTEAFF
TRBJ2-1 | TRBV29-1 | - | many | TGCAGCGTCGACACACCGAGCTCCTACAATGAGCAGTTCTTC | CSVDTPSSYNEQFF
TRBJ2-1 | TRBV5-1 | - | many | TGCGCCAGCCGCATCGGAGGCCTTACCTACAATGAGCAGTTCTTC | CASRIGGLTYNEQFF